This is a list of T cell receptor beta chains from one sample in a study of cytomegalovirus exposure and HLA in healthy donors. This table comes from immunoSEQ multiplex PCR, and its TCRdb copy is limited to in-frame clones, with some not included. Among roughly 120,000 clones listed, 82% were seen once. Sequencing was performed on PBMCs. These receptors all stem from a man aged 25-40 years in good health and CMV-seropositive. Both conserved end residues are part of each CDR3. Each record gives: CDR3 protein, CDR3 DNA, clone size, J gene, D gene, V gene, CDR3 length. A D gene is named only where the DNA matches it firmly. Clone size is stated in some rows and not others, as once, few, many or a class when expanded.

CASSEGLAGGPGDTQYF	TGTGCCAGCAGTGAAGGACTAGCGGGAGGGCCCGGAGATACGCAGTATTTT	once	TRBJ2-3	TRBD2	TRBV2	17
CASRHLGGSYQPQHF	TGTGCCAGCAGGCACCTAGGCGGGTCCTATCAGCCCCAGCATTTT	NA	TRBJ1-5	NA	TRBV6-5	15
CSGKTSGGRGGTQYF	TGCAGCGGGAAGACTAGCGGGGGGCGGGGGGGGACCCAGTACTTC	NA	TRBJ2-5	TRBD2	TRBV29-1	15
CASSPRLAGYQETQYF	TGTGCCAGCAGCCCCCGACTAGCGGGGTACCAAGAGACCCAGTACTTC	NA	TRBJ2-5	TRBD2	TRBV11-2	16
CASSLSGHGSWEQYF	TGTGCCAGCAGTTTATCGGGACACGGTAGTTGGGAGCAGTACTTC	NA	TRBJ2-7	NA	TRBV28	15
CASRNRDRAPGAPLANQPQHF	TGTGCCAGCAGGAACCGGGACAGGGCCCCGGGGGCCCCCCTAGCCAATCAGCCCCAGCATTTT	NA	TRBJ1-5	TRBD1	TRBV28	21
CASSYDRGSNQPQHF	TGTGCCAGCAGTTACGACAGGGGCAGCAATCAGCCCCAGCATTTT	NA	TRBJ1-5	TRBD1	TRBV6-6	15
CAIRIAGSSDTQYF	TGTGCCATCAGGATAGCGGGGTCGTCAGATACGCAGTATTTT	NA	TRBJ2-3	TRBD2	TRBV10-3	14
CASSLLAGAHNEQFF	TGCGCCAGCAGCTTGTTAGCGGGAGCGCACAATGAGCAGTTCTTC	NA	TRBJ2-1	TRBD2	TRBV5-1	15
CASSWAQFPYLRGASGNTIYF	TGTGCCAGCAGTTGGGCCCAGTTCCCCTATCTCAGGGGGGCCTCTGGAAACACCATATATTTT	NA	TRBJ1-3	TRBD1	TRBV28	21
CASSLSSGEVASEQYF	TGTGCCAGCAGTTTAAGTTCCGGGGAGGTGGCTTCCGAGCAGTACTTC	once	TRBJ2-7	NA	TRBV27	16
CASRRDRGYGYTF	TGTGCCAGCAGACGGGACAGGGGCTATGGCTACACCTTC	NA	TRBJ1-2	TRBD1	TRBV28	13
CASSYSADYQPQHF	TGTGCCAGCAGTTACTCGGCAGATTATCAGCCCCAGCATTTT	NA	TRBJ1-5	NA	TRBV6-5	14
CASSEVAGAGDTEAFF	TGTGCCAGCAGTGAAGTGGCAGGGGCTGGGGACACTGAAGCTTTCTTT	medium-sized	TRBJ1-1	NA	TRBV6-1	16
CASNQQDADTQYF	TGTGCCAGCAATCAACAAGATGCAGATACGCAGTATTTT	NA	TRBJ2-3	NA	TRBV6-6	13
CASSQTTGGEETQYF	TGTGCCAGCAGCCAGACGACAGGGGGTGAAGAGACCCAGTACTTC	NA	TRBJ2-5	TRBD1	TRBV14	15
CAIRRDIPSPQYF	TGTGCCATCAGACGGGACATTCCCAGTCCCCAGTACTTC	NA	TRBJ2-7	NA	TRBV10-3	13
CSAGGGRASRTGELFF	TGCAGCGCCGGGGGCGGGAGGGCCTCTCGAACCGGGGAGCTGTTTTTT	NA	TRBJ2-2	TRBD2	TRBV29-1	16
CASSIAGETQYF	TGCGCCAGCAGCATAGCGGGAGAGACCCAGTACTTC	NA	TRBJ2-5	TRBD2	TRBV5-1	12
CASSSAGQGSYEQYF	TGTGCCAGCAGTTCGGCGGGACAGGGGTCCTACGAGCAGTACTTC	NA	TRBJ2-7	TRBD1	TRBV27	15
CASSLEGTGLNEQFF	TGTGCCAGCAGCCTCGAAGGGACAGGGTTGAATGAGCAGTTCTTC	NA	TRBJ2-1	TRBD1	TRBV11-2	15
CASSKPGNNTEAFF	TGTGCCAGCAGCAAACCGGGTAACAACACTGAAGCTTTCTTT	NA	TRBJ1-1	NA	TRBV21-1	14
CSVDPGTDTQYF	TGCAGCGTTGATCCGGGCACAGATACGCAGTATTTT	NA	TRBJ2-3	NA	TRBV29-1	12
CASSWGSGNTEAFF	TGCGCCAGCAGCTGGGGTAGCGGGAACACTGAAGCTTTCTTT	once	TRBJ1-1	NA	TRBV5-1	14